Listed below are T cell receptor beta chains from one sample, sequenced in a study of PD-L1 blockade in urothelial cancer. TCRdb keeps only in-frame clones here, not all; method: immunoSEQ multiplex PCR. The sample consists of around 80,000 clones, roughly 87% of them appearing once. The material sequenced was PBMCs, taken around atezolizumab (anti-PD-L1) treatment. Every receptor here comes from a woman in her seventies with urothelial cancer. CDR3s include the opening cysteine and the closing phenylalanine or tryptophan. The D gene is left open where the match is weak. Some rows mark clone size as missing; the rest say once, few, many or name a class of expanded clone.

clone size: .; D gene: .; J gene: TRBJ2-5; V gene: TRBV6-5; CDR3 length: 14; CDR3 DNA: TGTGCCAGCAGTTACGGACAATCTGGGGAGACCCAGTACTTC; CDR3 protein: CASSYGQSGETQYF
clone size: .; D gene: TRBD1; J gene: TRBJ2-7; V gene: TRBV7-3; CDR3 length: 14; CDR3 DNA: TGTGCCAGCAGCCTGACAGGGGGTGGGGACGAGCAGTACTTC; CDR3 protein: CASSLTGGGDEQYF
clone size: .; D gene: TRBD1; J gene: TRBJ2-2; V gene: TRBV5-1; CDR3 length: 18; CDR3 DNA: TGCGCCAGCAGCTTCCGGCTTGACAGGGGGCAAAACACCGGGGAGCTGTTTTTT; CDR3 protein: CASSFRLDRGQNTGELFF
clone size: .; D gene: .; J gene: TRBJ2-1; V gene: TRBV7-8; CDR3 length: 15; CDR3 DNA: TGTGCCAGCAGCTTAGTGCTTAGCGCTTACAATGAGCAGTTCTTC; CDR3 protein: CASSLVLSAYNEQFF
clone size: .; D gene: .; J gene: TRBJ1-2; V gene: TRBV5-1; CDR3 length: 15; CDR3 DNA: TGCGCCAGCAGCTTGGAGGGTTTGGCAGGGTTTGGCTACACCTTC; CDR3 protein: CASSLEGLAGFGYTF
clone size: once; D gene: TRBD1; J gene: TRBJ1-3; V gene: TRBV27; CDR3 length: 15; CDR3 DNA: TGTGCCAGCAGTTTTGACAGGGGAGGTGGAAACACCATATATTTT; CDR3 protein: CASSFDRGGGNTIYF
clone size: .; D gene: .; J gene: TRBJ2-1; V gene: TRBV7-2; CDR3 length: 15; CDR3 DNA: TGTGCCAGCACCGTAGACTCGGTGGCGGGGAATGAGCAGTTCTTC; CDR3 protein: CASTVDSVAGNEQFF
clone size: .; D gene: .; J gene: TRBJ1-2; V gene: TRBV11-2; CDR3 length: 13; CDR3 DNA: TGTGCCAGCAGCTTAGACAGGGAATATGGCTACACCTTC; CDR3 protein: CASSLDREYGYTF
clone size: few; D gene: TRBD1; J gene: TRBJ2-3; V gene: TRBV7-6; CDR3 length: 15; CDR3 DNA: TGTGCCAGCACCCCAGGACAGGTTCACACAGATACGCAGTATTTT; CDR3 protein: CASTPGQVHTDTQYF
clone size: .; D gene: TRBD1; J gene: TRBJ1-3; V gene: TRBV5-1; CDR3 length: 16; CDR3 DNA: TGCGCCAGCAGCGACGAATACAGGGGCTCTGGAAACACCATATATTTT; CDR3 protein: CASSDEYRGSGNTIYF
clone size: .; D gene: TRBD2; J gene: TRBJ2-3; V gene: TRBV6-5; CDR3 length: 15; CDR3 DNA: TGTGCCAGCAGTTTTAGCGGGAGGAGCTCAGATACGCAGTATTTT; CDR3 protein: CASSFSGRSSDTQYF
clone size: .; D gene: .; J gene: TRBJ2-5; V gene: TRBV7-6; CDR3 length: 16; CDR3 DNA: TGTGCCAGCGAGGGGATCGGCGGGGGCGGCGAAGAGACCCAGTACTTC; CDR3 protein: CASEGIGGGGEETQYF
clone size: .; D gene: .; J gene: TRBJ1-4; V gene: TRBV9; CDR3 length: 14; CDR3 DNA: TGTGCCAGCAGCGTGAGATCAACTAATGAAAAACTGTTTTTT; CDR3 protein: CASSVRSTNEKLFF
clone size: once; D gene: .; J gene: TRBJ1-1; V gene: TRBV30; CDR3 length: 13; CDR3 DNA: TGTGCCTGGCGGACAAGGCTGAACACTGAAGCTTTCTTT; CDR3 protein: CAWRTRLNTEAFF
clone size: .; D gene: .; J gene: TRBJ1-5; V gene: TRBV27; CDR3 length: 15; CDR3 DNA: TGTGCCAGCAGCCCCCGACACAGGGCCCATCAGCCCCAGCATTTT; CDR3 protein: CASSPRHRAHQPQHF
clone size: medium-sized; D gene: .; J gene: TRBJ2-3; V gene: TRBV5-1; CDR3 length: 13; CDR3 DNA: TGCGCCAGCAGCTTGGCTAGCACAGATACGCAGTATTTT; CDR3 protein: CASSLASTDTQYF
clone size: .; D gene: .; J gene: TRBJ1-1; V gene: TRBV10-3; CDR3 length: 16; CDR3 DNA: TGTGCCATCAGTGAGTCGAGGGCGGTAATGAACACTGAAGCTTTCTTT; CDR3 protein: CAISESRAVMNTEAFF
clone size: .; D gene: TRBD2; J gene: TRBJ2-7; V gene: TRBV27; CDR3 length: 17; CDR3 DNA: TGTGCCAGCAGTTTACAGGGTCCGGGAGGATCGAGTTACGAGCAGTACTTC; CDR3 protein: CASSLQGPGGSSYEQYF
clone size: .; D gene: TRBD1; J gene: TRBJ2-7; V gene: TRBV30; CDR3 length: 15; CDR3 DNA: TGTGCCTGGAGGGGGGACAGGGGAGGTTCGTACGAGCAGTACTTC; CDR3 protein: CAWRGDRGGSYEQYF
clone size: few; D gene: TRBD1; J gene: TRBJ2-1; V gene: TRBV6-6; CDR3 length: 13; CDR3 DNA: TGTGCCAGCACTAACGACAGGGACAATGAGCAGTTCTTC; CDR3 protein: CASTNDRDNEQFF
clone size: once; D gene: TRBD2; J gene: TRBJ2-2; V gene: TRBV19; CDR3 length: 18; CDR3 DNA: TGTGCCAGTAGTCGGGGGGGACTAGCGCAGAGTGGAACCGGGGAGCTGTTTTTT; CDR3 protein: CASSRGGLAQSGTGELFF
clone size: once; D gene: TRBD1; J gene: TRBJ2-3; V gene: TRBV5-1; CDR3 length: 15; CDR3 DNA: TGCGCCAGCAGCTTGGGGACAGGGGGGGTAGATACGCAGTATTTT; CDR3 protein: CASSLGTGGVDTQYF
clone size: .; D gene: .; J gene: TRBJ2-7; V gene: TRBV29-1; CDR3 length: 15; CDR3 DNA: TGCAGCGTTGACCAACCCGGACTCGGCACCTACGAGCAGTACTTC; CDR3 protein: CSVDQPGLGTYEQYF
clone size: .; D gene: .; J gene: TRBJ2-2; V gene: TRBV7-9; CDR3 length: 15; CDR3 DNA: TGTGCCAGCAGCTTAGCTAGCGGCCCGGCCGGGGAGCTGTTTTTT; CDR3 protein: CASSLASGPAGELFF
clone size: .; D gene: TRBD2; J gene: TRBJ2-1; V gene: TRBV6-5; CDR3 length: 16; CDR3 DNA: TGTGCCAGCAGTTACGTCAGCGGGGGGGCTGGAACTGAGCAGTTCTTC; CDR3 protein: CASSYVSGGAGTEQFF
clone size: .; D gene: TRBD1; J gene: TRBJ1-5; V gene: TRBV19; CDR3 length: 14; CDR3 DNA: TGTGCCAGTAGTGGCCGGGACCAGGGGGAGCCCCAGCATTTT; CDR3 protein: CASSGRDQGEPQHF
clone size: .; D gene: .; J gene: TRBJ1-4; V gene: TRBV19; CDR3 length: 13; CDR3 DNA: TGTGCCAGTAGTGACCAGCGGGATGAAAAACTGTTTTTT; CDR3 protein: CASSDQRDEKLFF
clone size: .; D gene: TRBD2; J gene: TRBJ2-7; V gene: TRBV7-2; CDR3 length: 17; CDR3 DNA: TGTGCCAGCAGCTTAGTCGGGGGCCTAGCGGGTGGGTTGGAGCAGTACTTC; CDR3 protein: CASSLVGGLAGGLEQYF
clone size: .; D gene: TRBD1; J gene: TRBJ1-2; V gene: TRBV27; CDR3 length: 15; CDR3 DNA: TGTGCCAGCAGTTTAGGGGGCAGGGGGAACTATGGCTACACCTTC; CDR3 protein: CASSLGGRGNYGYTF
clone size: .; D gene: .; J gene: TRBJ2-2; V gene: TRBV4-3; CDR3 length: 16; CDR3 DNA: TGCGCCAGCAGCCAAATTTACACAGTGGAAAGCGGGGAGCTGTTTTTT; CDR3 protein: CASSQIYTVESGELFF
clone size: .; D gene: .; J gene: TRBJ2-1; V gene: TRBV5-1; CDR3 length: 16; CDR3 DNA: TGCGCCAGCAGAGGTGAGCCGGGACTTACCTACAATGAGCAGTTCTTC; CDR3 protein: CASRGEPGLTYNEQFF
clone size: .; D gene: .; J gene: TRBJ2-5; V gene: TRBV6-1; CDR3 length: 18; CDR3 DNA: TGTGCCAGCAGTGAAGGGGGGGAGAGAATGGCACCGCAAGAGACCCAGTACTTC; CDR3 protein: CASSEGGERMAPQETQYF
clone size: .; D gene: TRBD2; J gene: TRBJ2-2; V gene: TRBV30; CDR3 length: 16; CDR3 DNA: TGTGCCTGGAGGGGAGGGTGGGCCTCTAACACCGGGGAGCTGTTTTTT; CDR3 protein: CAWRGGWASNTGELFF
clone size: .; D gene: TRBD1; J gene: TRBJ2-3; V gene: TRBV30; CDR3 length: 14; CDR3 DNA: TGTGCCTGGAGCATGGGACAGGGGGCAGATACGCAGTATTTT; CDR3 protein: CAWSMGQGADTQYF
clone size: .; D gene: .; J gene: TRBJ1-6; V gene: TRBV18; CDR3 length: 13; CDR3 DNA: TGTGCCAGCTCACCAGGCAGGGATTCACCCCTCCACTTT; CDR3 protein: CASSPGRDSPLHF
clone size: .; D gene: .; J gene: TRBJ2-7; V gene: TRBV14; CDR3 length: 13; CDR3 DNA: TGTGCCAGCAGCCGATATCAGGGATACGAGCAGTACTTC; CDR3 protein: CASSRYQGYEQYF
clone size: .; D gene: .; J gene: TRBJ1-2; V gene: TRBV5-1; CDR3 length: 13; CDR3 DNA: TGCGCCAGCACGGGGGGGGAATCACGCGGCTACACCTTC; CDR3 protein: CASTGGESRGYTF
clone size: .; D gene: TRBD1; J gene: TRBJ2-3; V gene: TRBV19; CDR3 length: 15; CDR3 DNA: TGTGCCAGTAGGGAGACAGGGACCCTCTCAGATACGCAGTATTTT; CDR3 protein: CASRETGTLSDTQYF
clone size: .; D gene: .; J gene: TRBJ1-5; V gene: TRBV19; CDR3 length: 13; CDR3 DNA: TGTGCCAGTAGAGTGGGGAGCGGACAGCCCCAGCATTTT; CDR3 protein: CASRVGSGQPQHF
clone size: .; D gene: .; J gene: TRBJ1-1; V gene: TRBV28; CDR3 length: 13; CDR3 DNA: TGTGCCACTCAGGAGGATTTGAACACTGAAGCTTTCTTT; CDR3 protein: CATQEDLNTEAFF
clone size: .; D gene: TRBD1; J gene: TRBJ2-1; V gene: TRBV29-1; CDR3 length: 14; CDR3 DNA: TGCAGCGTTGTCCGGGACAGGGTATCCAATGAGCAGTTCTTC; CDR3 protein: CSVVRDRVSNEQFF
clone size: .; D gene: .; J gene: TRBJ1-5; V gene: TRBV28; CDR3 length: 13; CDR3 DNA: TGTGCCAGCAGATCAGGGCTCAATCAGCCCCAGCATTTT; CDR3 protein: CASRSGLNQPQHF